These 23 T cell receptor beta chains came from one sample sequenced in a study of identical twins. TCRdb fed the 5' RACE reads into MiXCR, producing one record per CDR3 protein. The sample yields a few hundred thousand distinct CDR3 sequences, more than 9.5% seen once. The same specimen was also included in a second study, on yellow fever vaccine responses in identical twins.

The specimen was memory (CD45RO+) T cells sorted from blood. Receptors originate from a woman younger than 30 in good health.

V gene TRBV28 combines with J gene TRBJ1-1; a possible D gene is TRBD1 (5 bases). The CDR3 consists of 12 residues. V shed 7 bases and J shed 6 bases, with 12 bases lying between them. CDR1 is MDHEN and CDR2 is SYDVKM in the germline V gene. CDR3 nucleotide sequence: TGTGCCAGCACCCTGCGGGGCTCTGAAGCTTTCTTT. It codes for CASTLRGSEAFF.

The rearrangement links TRBV7-9 to TRBJ2-7; the D gene is possibly TRBD1 (6 bases). CDR1 and CDR2 from the germline V gene are SEHNR and FQNEAQ (reference sequence). Trimming removed 4 bases at V and 3 bases at J, with 19 bases between. The CDR3 is 16 amino acids. The CDR3 DNA follows: TGTGCCAGCAGCTCTCAACCGACAGGAATTCACTACGAGCAGTACTTC. Encoded protein: CASSSQPTGIHYEQYF.

This clonotype was seen only a few times. The V and J genes are TRBV28 and TRBJ1-2; the D is unclear. This CDR3 is 15 amino acids long. Germline loops: CDR1 MDHEN, CDR2 SYDVKM. V lost 4 bases to trimming and J lost 5 bases, with 17 bases between them. The CDR3 region has the DNA TGTGCCAGCAGTTCAAGTGGAGGACCAAAGTATGGCTACACCTTC. Its translation is CASSSSGGPKYGYTF.

The genes are TRBV12-3 or TRBV12-4 and TRBJ2-5; 8 bases align to TRBD1. The V gene end was trimmed by 3 bases and the J gene end by 5 bases; junction bases not matched to a gene: 11. This CDR3 is 16 amino acids long. Written as DNA, the CDR3 is TGTGCCAGCAGTTTTGGGTTTCAGGGGGCGGGGGAGACCCAGTACTTC. Translated: CASSFGFQGAGETQYF.

The rearrangement joins TRBV2 to TRBJ2-7; D may be TRBD2 (7 bases). CDR1 and CDR2 (germline): SNHLY, FYNNEI. The CDR3 contains 19 residues. Trimming stripped 10 bases from V and 4 bases from J, with 35 bases between. CDR3 region: CATTPPGPSGGQGRYEQYF. CDR3 sequence (DNA): TGTGCCACTACTCCACCGGGGCCATCGGGGGGCCAGGGGAGATACGAGCAGTACTTC.

This clonotype was seen only a few times. V and J are TRBV11-2 and TRBJ1-2; D is unresolved. This CDR3 has 13 residues. Germline V lookup: CDR1 SGHAT, CDR2 FQNNGV. V was shortened by 3 bases and J by 8 bases, with 13 bases between the two germline ends. CDR3 region: CASSFYSSGGYTF. The DNA for the CDR3 is TGTGCCAGCAGCTTTTACAGCTCGGGCGGCTACACCTTC.

This clonotype was counted many times. A read error may account for a junction end that differs from germline. CDR3 protein: CASSLDAGTEAFF. The CDR3 DNA sequence: TGTGCCAGCAGCTTAGATGCGGGCACTGAAGCTTTCTTT. J is TRBJ1-1 and V is TRBV12-3 or TRBV12-4; D not certain. This CDR3 region has 13 residues.

The CDR3 protein is CASSVGTTNIQYF. The DNA of the CDR3 is TGTGCCAGCAGCGTAGGGACTACAAACATTCAGTACTTC. The chain carries TRBV9 and TRBJ2-4; maybe TRBD2 (6 bases). Trimming pared 0 bases from V and 6 bases from J, leaving 7 bases between. CDR1 and CDR2 from the germline V gene are SGDLS and YYNGEE. The CDR3 runs to 13 residues.

The chain uses TRBV27 and TRBJ2-1, with unresolved D. This CDR3 is 15 amino acids long. The V gene lost 2 bases and the J gene lost 3 bases, with 11 bases spanning the gap. CDR1 is MNHEY and CDR2 is SMNVEV in the germline V gene (reference sequence). Written as DNA, the CDR3 is TGTGCCAGCAGTTTAAGGACCGGCGGCTACAATGAGCAGTTCTTC. This codes for CASSLRTGGYNEQFF.

This clonotype has just a few counts. The rearrangement uses TRBV20-1 and TRBJ2-3; 11 positions agree with TRBD2. This CDR3 is 15 amino acids long. J lost 1 base, V lost 4 bases, and 4 bases had no gene match. The germline V gene has CDR1 DFQATT and CDR2 SNEGSKA (reference sequence). The CDR3 DNA reads as TGCAGTGCTATTGTGACTAGCGGGGGCACAGATACGCAGTATTTT. This translates into CSAIVTSGGTDTQYF.

This clonotype was seen a handful of times. CDR3 residues: CSASMGGVRAFF. CDR3 DNA: TGCAGTGCTAGTATGGGGGGAGTGAGAGCTTTCTTT. The chain links TRBV20-1 to TRBJ1-1; D is perhaps TRBD1 (5 bases). This CDR3 spans 12 amino acids. V was clipped by 3 bases and J by 10 bases, with 15 bases between them. Per the germline V gene, CDR1 is DFQATT and CDR2 is SNEGSKA (reference sequence).

This clonotype was observed a few times. The rearrangement joins TRBV2 to TRBJ1-6; possibly TRBD1 for D (5 bases). This CDR3 region has 12 residues. Trimming took 8 bases from V and 7 from J, leaving 9 bases between them. CDR1 and CDR2 from the germline V gene are SNHLY and FYNNEI. CDR3 sequence: CASQPGNSPLHF. DNA of the CDR3: TGTGCCAGCCAGCCAGGGAATTCACCCCTCCACTTT. Using reference TRBV2 and TRBJ1-6 for the parts outside the CDR3, the full variable domain is EPEVTQTPSHQVTQMGQEVILRCVPISNHLYFYWYRQILGQKVEFLVSFYNNEISEKSEIFDDQFSVERPDGSNFTLKIRSTKLEDSAMYFCASQPGNSPLHFGNGTRLTVT.

This clonotype was recorded a few times. This chain joins TRBV27 and TRBJ2-3; 10 nucleotides agree with TRBD2. Per the germline V gene, CDR1 is MNHEY and CDR2 is SMNVEV (reference sequence). The CDR3 consists of 16 residues. V shed 5 bases and J 2 bases; nucleotides not matched to a gene: 7. This CDR3 is CASSPETSGYTDTQYF. CDR3 DNA sequence: TGTGCCAGCAGTCCCGAGACTAGCGGGTACACAGATACGCAGTATTTT.

V gene TRBV6-1 combines with J gene TRBJ2-2; 9 nucleotides align to TRBD2. The germline CDR1 and CDR2 sequences are MNHNS and SASEGT. CDR3 length equals 14 residues. This chain's CDR3 is CLTGVAGVGGELFF. In DNA form, the CDR3 reads TGTCTCACTGGGGTAGCGGGAGTAGGCGGGGAGCTGTTTTTT.

J is TRBJ2-6 and V is TRBV14, with D unclear. V lost 4 bases and J lost 0, with 19 bases in between. The CDR3 sequence is 19 residues long. Germline CDR1 SGHDN, CDR2 FVKESK. For the CDR3, the DNA is TGTGCCAGCAGCCCTCGCGAAGGCATAAATCCCTCTGGGGCCAACGTCCTGACTTTC. Protein: CASSPREGINPSGANVLTF. Complete variable domain (other parts from reference TRBV14 and TRBJ2-6): EAGVTQFPSHSVIEKGQTVTLRCDPISGHDNLYWYRRVMGKEIKFLLHFVKESKQDESGMPNNRFLAERTGGTYSTLKVQPAELEDSGVYFCASSPREGINPSGANVLTFGAGSRLTVL.

The chain carries TRBV2 and TRBJ2-3; the D is unclear. The V and J ends lost 4 bases and 0 bases respectively, with 14 bases between them. The germline V gene encodes CDR1 SNHLY and CDR2 FYNNEI. The CDR3 is 16 amino acids. The CDR3 DNA sequence: TGTGCCAGCAGTGGTTGGTCATCTGCTAGCACAGATACGCAGTATTTT. It specifies CASSGWSSASTDTQYF.

This clonotype came up many times. The V gene is TRBV12-3 or TRBV12-4, the J gene TRBJ2-7; weak D call: TRBD2 (5 bases). There are 14 residues in the CDR3. Trimming removed 5 bases at V and 2 bases at J, with 13 bases between. CDR3: CASSHTSGTYEQYF. CDR3 DNA sequence: TGTGCCAGCAGTCATACTTCGGGAACCTACGAGCAGTACTTC.

This clonotype showed up many times. V usage is TRBV12-3 or TRBV12-4 and J usage is TRBJ2-1; TRBD1 or TRBD2 may be the D gene (5 bases each). Trimming cost V 6 bases and J 5 bases, with 8 bases left between them. The CDR3 covers 12 residues. The CDR3 region is CASRGPNNEQFF. DNA of the CDR3: TGTGCCAGCAGGGGACCGAACAATGAGCAGTTCTTC.

This clonotype was observed many times. The chain uses TRBV28 and TRBJ1-4, with no clear D. V was pared by 6 bases and J by 5 bases, with 19 bases between. The CDR3 has 16 residues. Looked up from germline, CDR1 is MDHEN and CDR2 is SYDVKM. The CDR3 DNA reads TGTGCCAGCAGGATTCAAACGGCCAGAATAAATGAAAAACTGTTTTTT. It is translated as CASRIQTARINEKLFF.

This clonotype was picked up many times. The genes are TRBV6-1 and TRBJ2-7; the D is unclear. Per the germline V gene, CDR1 is MNHNS and CDR2 is SASEGT. The CDR3 covers 13 residues. Deletions cut 2 bases from V and 4 bases from J, with 9 bases between. The CDR3 loop reads CASSEWAVYEQYF. The CDR3, as DNA: TGTGCCAGCAGTGAATGGGCAGTTTACGAGCAGTACTTC.

The chain couples TRBV5-5 to TRBJ2-1, with D perhaps matching TRBD1 or TRBD2 (5 bases each). The V gene lost 4 bases and the J gene lost 4 bases, with 9 bases spanning the gap. The CDR3 totals 13 residues. Germline V gene sequence: CDR1 SGHKS, CDR2 YYEKEE (reference sequence). This chain's CDR3 is CASSRDGYNEQFF. As DNA, the CDR3 is TGTGCCAGCAGCCGGGACGGTTACAATGAGCAGTTCTTC.

This clonotype occurred many times. The rearrangement uses TRBV4-3 and TRBJ2-3, with 9 bases fitting TRBD1. V lost 4 bases to trimming and J lost 2 bases; unmatched junction nucleotides: 4. Germline CDR1 LGHNA, CDR2 YSLEER. CDR3 length: 15 amino acids. The CDR3, as DNA: TGCGCCAGCAGCCGAGGACAGGGGCTCACAGATACGCAGTATTTT. Its translation is CASSRGQGLTDTQYF.

The chain joins TRBV3-1 to TRBJ2-3; D is unresolved. Deletions cut 3 bases from V and 1 base from J, with 2 bases between. CDR3 size: 12 residues. Germline assignment: CDR1 LGHDT and CDR2 YNNKEL (reference sequence). The CDR3 loop is CASSHGTDTQYF. As DNA, the CDR3 is TGTGCCAGCAGCCACGGCACAGATACGCAGTATTTT.